These 17 T cell receptor beta chains share one sample of origin, sequenced in a study of T cells in Graves' hyperthyroidism and ophthalmopathy. RNA transcripts were the template for amplifying TCR beta CDR3 regions. The study used the HTBI primer set for a first-round RT-PCR of the TCR CDR3. TCRdb redid the calling of the multiplex PCR reads with MiXCR, one entry per CDR3 protein. The table lists about 640,000 distinct CDR3 sequences, around 20% of them singletons. Specimen: blood. The receptor source for this set is a young man with Graves' ophthalmopathy.

This clonotype was seen a few times. The chain uses TRBV29-1 and TRBJ2-2; tentatively, D is TRBD1 (5 bases). V was trimmed by 1 base and J by 6 bases, leaving 12 bases between them. This CDR3 region has 14 residues. Germline V gene sequence: CDR1 SQVTM, CDR2 ANQGSEA. The CDR3 loop is CSVEGRARPGELFF. CDR3 coding DNA: TGCAGCGTTGAAGGCAGGGCGAGACCCGGGGAGCTGTTTTTT.

At least ten counts were recorded for this clonotype. The chain combines TRBV2 with TRBJ1-2; 9 positions agree with TRBD1. Looked up from germline, CDR1 is SNHLY and CDR2 is FYNNEI. This CDR3 is built from 14 residues. J was trimmed by 4 bases and V by 6 bases; bases with no gene match: 6. Here the CDR3 reads CASRGGQGLYGYTF. The CDR3 DNA follows: TGTGCCAGCAGGGGGGGACAGGGTCTCTATGGCTACACCTTC. The entire variable domain, with the rest obtained from reference TRBV2 and TRBJ1-2, is as follows: EPEVTQTPSHQVTQMGQEVILRCVPISNHLYFYWYRQILGQKVEFLVSFYNNEISEKSEIFDDQFSVERPDGSNFTLKIRSTKLEDSAMYFCASRGGQGLYGYTFGSGTRLTVV.

This clonotype was counted only a few times. The chain recombines TRBV10-3 with TRBJ1-1, with 10 bases identical to TRBD1. V trimming: 10 bases; J trimming: 1 base; junction bases outside the gene matches: 9. This CDR3 has 15 amino acids. The germline V gene encodes CDR1 ENHRY and CDR2 SYGVKD. The chain's CDR3 is CASAGTGAQNTEAFF. The CDR3, as DNA: TGTGCCAGTGCCGGGACAGGGGCCCAGAACACTGAAGCTTTCTTT.

The chain couples TRBV19 to TRBJ1-5, with 8 bases aligning to TRBD1. From germline, CDR1 is LNHDA and CDR2 SQIVND (reference sequence). The CDR3 contains 12 residues. The V and J ends lost 8 bases and 7 bases, in that order; junction bases with no gene match: 4. The CDR3 DNA sequence: TGTGCCAGTGGACAGGGCTGGCAGCCCCAGCATTTT. Translation: CASGQGWQPQHF.

This clonotype was counted a few times. The chain has TRBV19 and TRBJ2-7, with TRBD2 as a possible D gene (6 bases). Germline loops: CDR1 LNHDA, CDR2 SQIVND (reference sequence). This CDR3 is 14 amino acids long. Trimming left V 5 bases short and J 2 bases short, with 13 bases between. CDR3 protein: CASSVGLRPYEQYF. Here the CDR3 DNA reads TGTGCCAGTAGTGTGGGACTTCGTCCCTACGAGCAGTACTTC.

This clonotype was counted at least ten times. The CDR3 nucleotides are TGTGCCAGCAGTTATTCCAGCGGGAGCTACAATGAGCAGTTCTTC. Translating it yields CASSYSSGSYNEQFF. The gene calls are TRBV6-2 or TRBV6-3 and TRBJ2-1; 8 bases map to TRBD2. The CDR3 spans 15 residues. The germline V gene encodes CDR1 MNHEY and CDR2 SVGEGT. Unmatched junction bases numbered 4, after V lost 3 bases and J lost 3 bases.

The V gene is TRBV5-4, the J gene TRBJ2-2, with TRBD2 identical over 7 bases. The trim removed 1 base at V and 4 bases at J, leaving 4 bases unmatched. Germline V gene data show CDR1 as SGHNT and CDR2 as YYREEE (reference sequence). CDR3 length equals 15 residues. The CDR3 nucleotides read TGTGCCAGCAGCTTGAGGGAGGGGAGCACCGGGGAGCTGTTTTTT. Its translation is CASSLREGSTGELFF.

The chain employs TRBV19 and TRBJ2-5, with 7 bases aligning to TRBD1. J gave up 6 bases and V 6 bases, and 13 bases lay outside the gene matches. CDR3 size: 15 residues. Germline loops: CDR1 LNHDA, CDR2 SQIVND (reference sequence). CDR3 sequence: CASRAGTAQGKTQYF. CDR3 in DNA: TGTGCCAGTAGGGCCGGGACAGCCCAAGGAAAGACCCAGTACTTC.

This clonotype has only a few counts. The chain carries TRBV6-2 or TRBV6-3 and TRBJ1-4; 9 bases agree with TRBD1. Trimming at V came to 10 bases and at J to 8 bases, leaving 8 bases not matched to a gene. Per germline, CDR1 MNHEY and CDR2 SVGEGT. CDR3 length equals 13 residues. The CDR3 reads CATRDRAREKLFF. For the CDR3, the DNA is TGTGCCACCCGGGACAGGGCAAGGGAAAAACTGTTTTTT.

This chain uses TRBV11-2 with TRBJ2-7; 9 bases fit TRBD2. J lost 4 bases, V lost 5 bases, and 24 bases had no gene match. CDR3 length equals 20 residues. In germline, CDR1 is SGHAT, CDR2 FQNNGV. The CDR3 sequence: CASSPIRRAGSGRRKYEQYF. CDR3 bases: TGTGCCAGCAGCCCCATTAGGCGAGCGGGTAGCGGGAGAAGAAAGTACGAGCAGTACTTC.

This chain connects TRBV28 to TRBJ2-7; 11 bases match TRBD2. CDR3 length equals 16 residues. The ends lost 6 bases at V and 5 bases at J; junction bases unmatched: 12. Germline values: CDR1 MDHEN, CDR2 SYDVKM. The CDR3 DNA follows: TGTGCCAGCAGACCAGAATTACTAGCGGGAGATAACGAGCAGTACTTC. Amino acid sequence: CASRPELLAGDNEQYF.

The chain joins TRBV7-6 to TRBJ1-6; D is undetermined. The CDR3 loop spans 13 amino acids. Trimming took off 4 bases at V and 7 bases at J, with 8 bases between the two ends. Germline V gene sequence: CDR1 SGHVS, CDR2 FNYEAQ. CDR3 bases: TGTGCCAGCAGCTCCGGGTCCAATTCACCCCTCCACTTT. Protein product: CASSSGSNSPLHF.

J is TRBJ2-1 and V is TRBV6-2 or TRBV6-3; D unresolved. The germline CDR1 and CDR2 sequences are MNHEY and SVGEGT. The CDR3 loop spans 15 amino acids. V was shortened by 7 bases and J by 7 bases, with 20 bases between the two germline ends. The CDR3 DNA follows: TGTGCCAGCACCAACCTTGGACGGATGCCGAATGAGCAGTTCTTC. Its protein product is CASTNLGRMPNEQFF.

V gene TRBV5-1 combines with J gene TRBJ2-1; D is unresolved. Trimming removed 0 bases at V and 0 bases at J, with 7 bases between. Germline V CDR1 and CDR2: SGHRS, YFSETQ. There are 15 residues in the CDR3. CDR3 in amino acids: CASSLAEFSYNEQFF. The CDR3 DNA reads as TGCGCCAGCAGCTTGGCGGAGTTCTCCTACAATGAGCAGTTCTTC.

In its sample, this clonotype was seen a few times. Possible read error: a much larger clone is one base away. The V and J genes are TRBV11-2 and TRBJ2-1; a possible D gene is TRBD2 (5 bases). Germline assignment: CDR1 SGHAT and CDR2 FQNNGV. Trimming pared 8 bases from V and 10 bases from J, leaving 18 bases between. CDR3 length equals 13 residues. The CDR3, as DNA: TGTGCCAGCGGCCTAGCCGGCGCCATGGAGCAGTTCTTC. This gives the protein CASGLAGAMEQFF. Combining the CDR3 with reference TRBV11-2 and TRBJ2-1 gives the whole variable domain EAGVAQSPRYKIIEKRQSVAFWCNPISGHATLYWYQQILGQGPKLLIQFQNNGVVDDSQLPKDRFSAERLKGVDSTLKIQPAKLEDSAVYLCASGLAGAMEQFFGPGTRLTVL.

This clonotype has a count of ten or more. This chain links TRBV10-3 with TRBJ2-7, with TRBD1 matching 9 bases. The CDR3 runs to 13 residues. Trimming removed 6 bases from V and 6 bases from J; junction bases left unmatched: 6. Germline assignment: CDR1 ENHRY and CDR2 SYGVKD. CDR3 loop: CAIRRDRGGEQYF. The CDR3 bases are TGTGCCATCAGGCGCGACAGGGGGGGCGAGCAGTACTTC.

This clonotype was counted a few times. The chain recombines TRBV6-1 with TRBJ1-1, with a weak D call TRBD1 (6 bases). Germline values: CDR1 MNHNS, CDR2 SASEGT. V was pared by 2 bases and J by 3 bases, with 13 bases between. This CDR3 is built from 15 residues. The chain's CDR3 is CASSEYQGRDTEAFF. Here the CDR3 DNA reads TGTGCCAGCAGTGAATATCAGGGGAGGGACACTGAAGCTTTCTTT.